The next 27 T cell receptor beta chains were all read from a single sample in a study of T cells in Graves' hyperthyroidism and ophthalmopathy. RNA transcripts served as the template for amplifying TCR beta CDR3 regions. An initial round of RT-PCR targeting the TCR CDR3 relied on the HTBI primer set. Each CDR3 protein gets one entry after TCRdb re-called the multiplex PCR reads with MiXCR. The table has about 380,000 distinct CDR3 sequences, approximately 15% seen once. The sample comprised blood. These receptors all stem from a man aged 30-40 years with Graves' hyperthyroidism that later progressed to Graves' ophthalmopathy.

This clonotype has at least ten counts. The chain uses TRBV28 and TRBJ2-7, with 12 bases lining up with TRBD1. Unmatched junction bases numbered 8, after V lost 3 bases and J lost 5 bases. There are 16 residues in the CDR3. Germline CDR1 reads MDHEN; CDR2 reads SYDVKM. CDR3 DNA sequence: TGTGCCAGCAGTTTTAGGGGACAGGGGGCGCAGAACGAGCAGTACTTC. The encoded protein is CASSFRGQGAQNEQYF.

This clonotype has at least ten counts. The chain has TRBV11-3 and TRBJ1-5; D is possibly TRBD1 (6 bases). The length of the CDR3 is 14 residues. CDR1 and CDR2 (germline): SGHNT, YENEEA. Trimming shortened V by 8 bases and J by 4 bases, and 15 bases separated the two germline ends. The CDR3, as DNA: TGTGCCAGCTCACAGGGTAGCACGAATCAGCCCCAGCATTTT. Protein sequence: CASSQGSTNQPQHF.

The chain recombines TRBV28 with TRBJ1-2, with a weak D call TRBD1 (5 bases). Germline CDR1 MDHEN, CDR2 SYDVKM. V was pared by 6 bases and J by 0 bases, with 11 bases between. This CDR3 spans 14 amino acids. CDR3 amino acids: CASSVGGANYGYTF. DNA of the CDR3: TGTGCCAGCAGCGTCGGGGGGGCTAACTATGGCTACACCTTC.

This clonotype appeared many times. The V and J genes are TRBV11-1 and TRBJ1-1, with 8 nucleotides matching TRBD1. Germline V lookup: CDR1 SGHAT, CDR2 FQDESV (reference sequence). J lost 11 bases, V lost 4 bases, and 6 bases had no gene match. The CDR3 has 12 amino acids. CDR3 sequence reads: CASSSQGARAFF. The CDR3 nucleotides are TGTGCCAGCAGCTCCCAGGGGGCACGGGCTTTCTTT.

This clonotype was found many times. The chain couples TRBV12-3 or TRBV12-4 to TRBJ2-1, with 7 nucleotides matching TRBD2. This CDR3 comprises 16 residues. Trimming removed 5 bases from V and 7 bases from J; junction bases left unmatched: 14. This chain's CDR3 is CASSRTLADSRNEQFF. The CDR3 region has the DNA TGTGCCAGCAGTAGGACCCTAGCGGACTCTCGAAATGAGCAGTTCTTC.

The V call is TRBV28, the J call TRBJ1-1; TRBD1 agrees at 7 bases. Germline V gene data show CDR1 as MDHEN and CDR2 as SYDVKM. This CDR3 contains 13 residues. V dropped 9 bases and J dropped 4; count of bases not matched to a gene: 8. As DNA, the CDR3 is TGTGCCAGTGTGGGACAGCCTAGCACTGAAGCTTTCTTT. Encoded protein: CASVGQPSTEAFF.

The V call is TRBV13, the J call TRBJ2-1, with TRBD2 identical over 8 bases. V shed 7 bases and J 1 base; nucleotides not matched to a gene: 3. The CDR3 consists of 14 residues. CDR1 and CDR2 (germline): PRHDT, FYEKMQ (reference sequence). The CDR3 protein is CASNERGSYNEQFF. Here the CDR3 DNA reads TGTGCCAGCAACGAGCGGGGGTCCTACAATGAGCAGTTCTTC.

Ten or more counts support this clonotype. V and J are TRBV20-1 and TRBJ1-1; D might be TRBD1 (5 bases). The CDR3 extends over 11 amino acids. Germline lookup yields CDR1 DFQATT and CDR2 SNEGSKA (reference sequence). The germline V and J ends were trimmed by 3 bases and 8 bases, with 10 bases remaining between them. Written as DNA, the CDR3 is TGCAGTGCTAGGACACAGGTGGAAGCTTTCTTT. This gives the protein CSARTQVEAFF.

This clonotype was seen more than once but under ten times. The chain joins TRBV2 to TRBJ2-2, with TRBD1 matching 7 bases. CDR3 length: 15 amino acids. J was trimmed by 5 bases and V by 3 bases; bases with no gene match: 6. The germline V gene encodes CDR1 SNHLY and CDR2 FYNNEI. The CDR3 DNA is TGTGCCAGCAGTGATGAGGGGGCGCTTACCGGGGAGCTGTTTTTT. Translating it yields CASSDEGALTGELFF.

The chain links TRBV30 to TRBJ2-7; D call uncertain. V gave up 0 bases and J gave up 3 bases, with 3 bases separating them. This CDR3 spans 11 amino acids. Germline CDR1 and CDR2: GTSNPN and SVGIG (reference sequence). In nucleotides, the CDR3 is TGTGCCTGGAGTGTACTCTACGAGCAGTACTTC. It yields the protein CAWSVLYEQYF.

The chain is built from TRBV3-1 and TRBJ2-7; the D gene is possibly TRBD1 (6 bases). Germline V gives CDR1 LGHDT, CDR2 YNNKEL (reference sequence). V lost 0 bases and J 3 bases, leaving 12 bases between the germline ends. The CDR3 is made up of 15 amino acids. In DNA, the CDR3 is TGTGCCAGCAGCCAAGATCCCCTGGACAGCTACGAGCAGTACTTC. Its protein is CASSQDPLDSYEQYF.

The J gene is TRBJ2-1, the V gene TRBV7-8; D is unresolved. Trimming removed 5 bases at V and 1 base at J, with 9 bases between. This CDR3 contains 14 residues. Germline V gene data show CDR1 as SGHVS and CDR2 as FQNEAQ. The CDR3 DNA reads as TGTGCCAGCAGCCCCTTGCCTTCCTACAATGAGCAGTTCTTC. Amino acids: CASSPLPSYNEQFF.

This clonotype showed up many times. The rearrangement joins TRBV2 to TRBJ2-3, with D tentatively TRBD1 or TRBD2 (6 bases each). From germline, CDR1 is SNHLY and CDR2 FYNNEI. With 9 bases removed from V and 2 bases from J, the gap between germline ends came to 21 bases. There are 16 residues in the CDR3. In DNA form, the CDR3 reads TGTGCCAGAGGGGGGACGACAGGCACCCTCACAGATACGCAGTATTTT. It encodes CARGGTTGTLTDTQYF.

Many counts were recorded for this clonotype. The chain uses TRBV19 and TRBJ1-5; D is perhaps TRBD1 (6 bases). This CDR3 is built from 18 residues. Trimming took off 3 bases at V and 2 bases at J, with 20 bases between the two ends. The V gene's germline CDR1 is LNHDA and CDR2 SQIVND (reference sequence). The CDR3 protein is CASSIPRGRTEGNQPQHF. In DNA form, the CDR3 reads TGTGCCAGTAGTATTCCCCGGGGCAGGACAGAGGGCAATCAGCCCCAGCATTTT.

The DNA of the CDR3 is TGTGCCAGTCTATTTGGGACAGGGGACGTCCTGACTTTC. Translation gives CASLFGTGDVLTF. V and J are TRBV12-3 or TRBV12-4 and TRBJ2-6; 10 bases fit TRBD1. The CDR3 runs 13 residues. Trimming at V came to 9 bases and at J to 11 bases, leaving 7 bases not matched to a gene.

CDR3 sequence reads: CASGGRGRADTQYF. For the CDR3, the DNA is TGTGCCAGCGGGGGCAGGGGGCGAGCAGATACGCAGTATTTT. The chain is built from TRBV2 and TRBJ2-3, with 8 bases aligning to TRBD1. Germline-derived CDR1 and CDR2 are SNHLY and FYNNEI. With 8 bases clipped from V and 4 bases from J, the junction kept 8 bases outside the gene matches. CDR3 length equals 14 residues.

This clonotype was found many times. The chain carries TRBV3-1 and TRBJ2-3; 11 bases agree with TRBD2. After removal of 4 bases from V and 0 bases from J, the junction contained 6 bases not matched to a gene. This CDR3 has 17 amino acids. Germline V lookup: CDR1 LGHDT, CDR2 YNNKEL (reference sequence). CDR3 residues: CASSRAGTSGSTDTQYF. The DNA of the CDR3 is TGTGCCAGCAGCCGAGCGGGGACTAGCGGAAGCACAGATACGCAGTATTTT.

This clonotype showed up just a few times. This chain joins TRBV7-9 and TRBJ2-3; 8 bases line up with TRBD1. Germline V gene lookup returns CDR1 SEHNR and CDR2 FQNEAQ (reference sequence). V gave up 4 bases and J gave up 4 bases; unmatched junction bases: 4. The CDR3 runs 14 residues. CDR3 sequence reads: CASSSPDRADTQYF. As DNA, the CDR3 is TGTGCCAGCAGCTCGCCGGACAGGGCAGATACGCAGTATTTT.

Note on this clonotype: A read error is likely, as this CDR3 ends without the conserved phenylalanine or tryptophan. CDR3 nucleotides: TGTGCCAGCAGGACGGGCCTTTCCTACAATGAGCAGTTCTGC. It translates to CASRTGLSYNEQFC. This chain links TRBV2 with TRBJ2-1; D unresolved. There are 14 residues in the CDR3. The germline V gene encodes CDR1 SNHLY and CDR2 FYNNEI. Trimming shortened V by 6 bases and J by 1 base, and 10 bases separated the two germline ends.

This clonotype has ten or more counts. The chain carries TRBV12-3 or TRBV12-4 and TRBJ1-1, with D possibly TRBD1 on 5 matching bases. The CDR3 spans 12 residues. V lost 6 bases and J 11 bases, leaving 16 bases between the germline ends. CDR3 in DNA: TGTGCCAGCAGCTCAAGTGGGGGGTGGGCTTTCTTT. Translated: CASSSSGGWAFF.

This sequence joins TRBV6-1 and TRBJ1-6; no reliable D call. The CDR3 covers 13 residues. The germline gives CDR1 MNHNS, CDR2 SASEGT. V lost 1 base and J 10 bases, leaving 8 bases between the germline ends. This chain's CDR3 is CASSEVGGSPLHF. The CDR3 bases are TGTGCCAGCAGTGAAGTAGGAGGATCACCCCTCCACTTT.

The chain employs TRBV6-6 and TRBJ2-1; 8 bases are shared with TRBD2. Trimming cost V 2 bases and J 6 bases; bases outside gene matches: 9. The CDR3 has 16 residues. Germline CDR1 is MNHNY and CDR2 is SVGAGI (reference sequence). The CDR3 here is CASSYARSGGGNEQFF. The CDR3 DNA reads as TGTGCCAGCAGTTACGCACGAAGCGGGGGAGGCAATGAGCAGTTCTTC.

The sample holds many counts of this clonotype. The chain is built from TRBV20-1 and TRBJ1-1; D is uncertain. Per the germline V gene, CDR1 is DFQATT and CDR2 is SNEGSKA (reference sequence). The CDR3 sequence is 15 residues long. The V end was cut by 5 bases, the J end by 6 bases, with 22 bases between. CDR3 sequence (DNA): TGCAGTGCTGAAAACCCCTACCTCAGGATCGCTGAAGCTTTCTTT. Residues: CSAENPYLRIAEAFF.

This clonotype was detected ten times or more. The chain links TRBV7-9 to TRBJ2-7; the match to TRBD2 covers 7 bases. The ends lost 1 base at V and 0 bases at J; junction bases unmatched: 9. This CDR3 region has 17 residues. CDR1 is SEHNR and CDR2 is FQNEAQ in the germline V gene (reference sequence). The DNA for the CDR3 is TGTGCCAGCAGCTTAGACCGTTGGGGGGGAAGCTCCTACGAGCAGTACTTC. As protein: CASSLDRWGGSSYEQYF. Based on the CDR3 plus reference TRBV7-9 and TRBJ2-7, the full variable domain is DTGVSQNPRHKITKRGQNVTFRCDPISEHNRLYWYRQTLGQGPEFLTYFQNEAQLEKSRLLSDRFSAERPKGSFSTLEIQRTEQGDSAMYLCASSLDRWGGSSYEQYFGPGTRLTVT.

The CDR3 loop reads CASRGGINTGELFF. As DNA, the CDR3 is TGTGCCAGCAGGGGGGGGATAAACACCGGGGAGCTGTTTTTT. V gene TRBV2 combines with J gene TRBJ2-2, with TRBD2 matching 7 bases. Germline assignment: CDR1 SNHLY and CDR2 FYNNEI. The CDR3 spans 14 residues. Trimming removed 6 bases from V and 2 bases from J; junction bases left unmatched: 3.

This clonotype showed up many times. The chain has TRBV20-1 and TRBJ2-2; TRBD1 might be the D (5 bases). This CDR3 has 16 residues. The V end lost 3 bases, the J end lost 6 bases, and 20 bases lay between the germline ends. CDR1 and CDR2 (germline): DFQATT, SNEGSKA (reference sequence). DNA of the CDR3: TGCAGTGCTAGTCAGGGCTCGGTGGTTTTTGCCGGGGAGCTGTTTTTT. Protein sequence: CSASQGSVVFAGELFF.

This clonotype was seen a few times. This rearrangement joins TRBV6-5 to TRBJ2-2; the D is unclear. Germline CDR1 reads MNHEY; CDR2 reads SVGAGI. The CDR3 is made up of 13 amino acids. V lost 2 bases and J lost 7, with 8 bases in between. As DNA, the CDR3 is TGTGCCAGCAGTTACGTTGCAATCGGGGAGCTGTTTTTT. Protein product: CASSYVAIGELFF.